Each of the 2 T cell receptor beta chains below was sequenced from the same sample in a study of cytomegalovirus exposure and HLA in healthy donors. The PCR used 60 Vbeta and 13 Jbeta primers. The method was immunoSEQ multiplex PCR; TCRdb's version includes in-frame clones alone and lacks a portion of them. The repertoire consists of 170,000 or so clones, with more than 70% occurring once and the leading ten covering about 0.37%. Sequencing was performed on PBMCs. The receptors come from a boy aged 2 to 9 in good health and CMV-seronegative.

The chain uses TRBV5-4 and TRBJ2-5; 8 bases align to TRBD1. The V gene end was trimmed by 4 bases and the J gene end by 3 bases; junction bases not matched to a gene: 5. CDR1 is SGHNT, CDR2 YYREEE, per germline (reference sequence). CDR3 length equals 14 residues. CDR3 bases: TGTGCCAGCAGCCGTGGACAGGGCGAAGAGACCCAGTACTTC. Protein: CASSRGQGEETQYF.

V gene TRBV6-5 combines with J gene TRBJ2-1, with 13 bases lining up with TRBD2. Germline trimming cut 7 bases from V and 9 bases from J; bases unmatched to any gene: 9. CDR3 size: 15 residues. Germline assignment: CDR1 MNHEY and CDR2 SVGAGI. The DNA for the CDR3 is TGTGCCAGCATGGCCGGGACTAGCGGGAAAAGTGAGCAGTTCTTC. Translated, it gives CASMAGTSGKSEQFF.